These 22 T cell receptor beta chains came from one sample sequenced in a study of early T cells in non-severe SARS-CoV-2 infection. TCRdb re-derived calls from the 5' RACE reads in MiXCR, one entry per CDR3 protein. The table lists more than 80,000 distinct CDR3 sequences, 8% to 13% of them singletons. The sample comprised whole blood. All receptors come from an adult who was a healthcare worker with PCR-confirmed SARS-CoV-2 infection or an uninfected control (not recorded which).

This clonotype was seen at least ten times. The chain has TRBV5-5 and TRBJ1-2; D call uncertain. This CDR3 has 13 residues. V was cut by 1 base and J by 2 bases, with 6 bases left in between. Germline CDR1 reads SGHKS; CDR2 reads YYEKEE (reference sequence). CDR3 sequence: CASSLRKNYGYTF. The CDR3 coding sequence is TGTGCCAGCAGCTTGAGAAAGAACTATGGCTACACCTTC.

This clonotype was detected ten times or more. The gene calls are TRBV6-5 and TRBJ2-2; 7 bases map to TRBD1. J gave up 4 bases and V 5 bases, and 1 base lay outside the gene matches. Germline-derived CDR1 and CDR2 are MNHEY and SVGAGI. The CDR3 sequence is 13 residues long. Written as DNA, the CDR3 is TGTGCCAGCAGTCCAGGGGGCACCGGGGAGCTGTTTTTT. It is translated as CASSPGGTGELFF.

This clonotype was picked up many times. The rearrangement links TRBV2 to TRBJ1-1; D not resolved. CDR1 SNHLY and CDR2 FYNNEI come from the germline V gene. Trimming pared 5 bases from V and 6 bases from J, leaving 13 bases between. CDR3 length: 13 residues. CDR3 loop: CASSPGRTPEAFF. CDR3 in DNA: TGTGCCAGCAGTCCCGGCCGCACCCCTGAAGCTTTCTTT.

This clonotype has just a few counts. CDR3 protein: CSARDSGGRTEAFF. For the CDR3, the DNA is TGCAGTGCTAGAGACTCTGGGGGGCGGACTGAAGCTTTCTTT. The rearrangement joins TRBV20-1 to TRBJ1-1; possible D gene TRBD1, 6 bases. The V gene lost 0 bases and the J gene lost 5 bases, with 13 bases spanning the gap. CDR3 length: 14 amino acids. Germline assignment: CDR1 DFQATT and CDR2 SNEGSKA (reference sequence).

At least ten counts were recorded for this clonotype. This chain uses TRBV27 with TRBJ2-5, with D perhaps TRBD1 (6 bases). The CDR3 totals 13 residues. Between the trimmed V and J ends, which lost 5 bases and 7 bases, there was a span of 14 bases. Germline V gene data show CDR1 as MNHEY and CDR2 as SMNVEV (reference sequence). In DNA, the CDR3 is TGTGCCAGCAGTCAACAGGGTCCAGGGACCCAGTACTTC. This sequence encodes CASSQQGPGTQYF.

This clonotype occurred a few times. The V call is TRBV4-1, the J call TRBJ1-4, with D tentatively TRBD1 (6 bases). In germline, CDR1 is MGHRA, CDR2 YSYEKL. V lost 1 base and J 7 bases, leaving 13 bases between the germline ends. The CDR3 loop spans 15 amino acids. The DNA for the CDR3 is TGCGCCAGCAGCCAAGTTCCAGGGGCTTCTGAAAAACTGTTTTTT. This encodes CASSQVPGASEKLFF.

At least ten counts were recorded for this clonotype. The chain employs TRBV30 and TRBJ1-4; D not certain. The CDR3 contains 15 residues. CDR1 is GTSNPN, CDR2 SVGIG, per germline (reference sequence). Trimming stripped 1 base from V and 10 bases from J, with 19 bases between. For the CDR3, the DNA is TGTGCCTGGAGTGAGGCGGTGGCAGCTATGGGAAAACTGTTTTTT. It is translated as CAWSEAVAAMGKLFF.

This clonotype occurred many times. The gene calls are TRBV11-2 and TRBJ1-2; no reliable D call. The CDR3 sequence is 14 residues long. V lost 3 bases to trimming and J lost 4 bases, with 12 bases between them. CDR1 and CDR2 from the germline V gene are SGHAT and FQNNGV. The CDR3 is CASSLTVVGYGYTF. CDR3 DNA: TGTGCCAGCAGCTTGACCGTCGTCGGCTATGGCTACACCTTC.

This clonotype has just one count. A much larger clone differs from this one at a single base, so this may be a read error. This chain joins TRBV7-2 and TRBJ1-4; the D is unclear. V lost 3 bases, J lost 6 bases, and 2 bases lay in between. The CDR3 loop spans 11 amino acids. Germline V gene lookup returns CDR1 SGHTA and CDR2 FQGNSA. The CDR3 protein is CASSLDEKLFF. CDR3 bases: TGTGCCAGCAGCTTGGATGAAAAACTGTTTTTT.

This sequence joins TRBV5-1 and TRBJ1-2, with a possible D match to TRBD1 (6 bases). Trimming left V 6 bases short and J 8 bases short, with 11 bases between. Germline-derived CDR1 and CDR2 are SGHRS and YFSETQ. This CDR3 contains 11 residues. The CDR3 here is CASTTGTGYTF. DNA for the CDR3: TGCGCCAGCACCACAGGGACCGGCTACACCTTC.

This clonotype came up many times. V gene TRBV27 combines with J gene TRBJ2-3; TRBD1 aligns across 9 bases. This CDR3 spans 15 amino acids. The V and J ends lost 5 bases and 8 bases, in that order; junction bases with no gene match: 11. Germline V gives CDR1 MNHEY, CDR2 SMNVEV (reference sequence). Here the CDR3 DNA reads TGTGCCAGCAGTCCGTGGACAGGGGAGGGTGGTACGCAGTATTTT. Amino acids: CASSPWTGEGGTQYF.

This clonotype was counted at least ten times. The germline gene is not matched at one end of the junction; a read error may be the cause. In DNA form, the CDR3 reads TGTGCCAGCAGTGAATCTGGGAACACCATATATTTT. It encodes CASSESGNTIYF. The rearrangement links TRBV6-1 to TRBJ1-3; D not resolved. The CDR3 has 12 residues. CDR1 is MNHNS, CDR2 SASEGT, per germline.

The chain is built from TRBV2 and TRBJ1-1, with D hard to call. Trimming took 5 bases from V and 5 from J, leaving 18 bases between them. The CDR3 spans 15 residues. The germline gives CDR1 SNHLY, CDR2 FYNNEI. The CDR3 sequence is CASSPNGLPGTEAFF. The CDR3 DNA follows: TGTGCCAGCAGTCCCAACGGACTCCCTGGGACTGAAGCTTTCTTT.

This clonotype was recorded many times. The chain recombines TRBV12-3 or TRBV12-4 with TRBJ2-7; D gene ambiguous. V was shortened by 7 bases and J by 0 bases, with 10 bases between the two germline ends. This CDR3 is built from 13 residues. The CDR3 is CASNGAPSYEQYF. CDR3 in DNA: TGTGCCAGCAACGGCGCACCCTCCTACGAGCAGTACTTC.

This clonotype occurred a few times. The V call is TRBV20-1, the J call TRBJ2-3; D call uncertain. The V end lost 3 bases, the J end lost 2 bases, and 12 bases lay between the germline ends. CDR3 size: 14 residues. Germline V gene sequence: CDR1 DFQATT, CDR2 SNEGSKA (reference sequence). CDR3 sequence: CSARVPPFTDTQYF. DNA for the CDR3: TGCAGTGCTAGGGTACCACCTTTCACAGATACGCAGTATTTT.

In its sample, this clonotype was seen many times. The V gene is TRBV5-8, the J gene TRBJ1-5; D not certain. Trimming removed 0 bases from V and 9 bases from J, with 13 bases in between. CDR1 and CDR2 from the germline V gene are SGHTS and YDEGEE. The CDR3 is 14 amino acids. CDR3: CASSLEQTLGPQHF. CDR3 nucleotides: TGTGCCAGCAGCTTGGAACAGACCCTAGGGCCCCAGCATTTT.

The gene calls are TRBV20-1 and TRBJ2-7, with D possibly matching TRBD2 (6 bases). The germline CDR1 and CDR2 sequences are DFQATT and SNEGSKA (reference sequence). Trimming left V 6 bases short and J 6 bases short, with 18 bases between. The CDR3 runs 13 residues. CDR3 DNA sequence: TGCAGTGCCCCGAAGGGGACTCCCCTCGAGCAGTACTTC. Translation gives CSAPKGTPLEQYF.

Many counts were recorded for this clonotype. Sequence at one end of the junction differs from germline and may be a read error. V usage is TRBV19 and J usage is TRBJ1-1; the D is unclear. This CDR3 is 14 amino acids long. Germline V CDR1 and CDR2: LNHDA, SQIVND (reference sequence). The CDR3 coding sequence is TGTGCCAGTAGTCGCTCTAGGACGAACACTGAAGCTGTCTTT. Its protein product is CASSRSRTNTEAVF.

CDR3 coding DNA: TGCAGTGCTCCGGACGGAGCGAACACCGGGGAGCTGTTTTTT. It yields the protein CSAPDGANTGELFF. The chain uses TRBV20-1 and TRBJ2-2, with unresolved D. In germline, CDR1 is DFQATT, CDR2 SNEGSKA (reference sequence). The CDR3 contains 14 residues. The V end lost 5 bases, the J end lost 0 bases, and 10 bases lay between the germline ends.

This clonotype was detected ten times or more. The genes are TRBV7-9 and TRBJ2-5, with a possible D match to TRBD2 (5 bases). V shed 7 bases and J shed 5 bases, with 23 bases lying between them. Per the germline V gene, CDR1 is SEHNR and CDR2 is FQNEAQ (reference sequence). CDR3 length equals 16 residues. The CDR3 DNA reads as TGTGCCAGCACCCCTCTGGCCACCGGTGGACTCGAGACCCAGTACTTC. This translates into CASTPLATGGLETQYF.

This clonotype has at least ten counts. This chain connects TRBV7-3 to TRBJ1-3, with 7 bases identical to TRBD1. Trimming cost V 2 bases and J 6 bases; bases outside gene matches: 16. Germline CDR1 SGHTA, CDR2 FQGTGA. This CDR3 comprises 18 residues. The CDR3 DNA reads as TGTGCCAGCAGCTTATACGCCACAGGGGCAACTAAAGAAAACACCATATATTTT. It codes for CASSLYATGATKENTIYF.

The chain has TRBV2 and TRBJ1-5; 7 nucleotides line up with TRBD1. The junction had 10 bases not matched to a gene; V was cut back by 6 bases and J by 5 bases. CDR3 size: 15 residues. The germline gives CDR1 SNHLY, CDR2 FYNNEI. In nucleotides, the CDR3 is TGTGCCAGCAGCGAGGACGGACAGGTATATCAGCCCCAGCATTTT. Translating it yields CASSEDGQVYQPQHF. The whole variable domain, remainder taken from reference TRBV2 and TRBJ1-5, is EPEVTQTPSHQVTQMGQEVILRCVPISNHLYFYWYRQILGQKVEFLVSFYNNEISEKSEIFDDQFSVERPDGSNFTLKIRSTKLEDSAMYFCASSEDGQVYQPQHFGDGTRLSIL.